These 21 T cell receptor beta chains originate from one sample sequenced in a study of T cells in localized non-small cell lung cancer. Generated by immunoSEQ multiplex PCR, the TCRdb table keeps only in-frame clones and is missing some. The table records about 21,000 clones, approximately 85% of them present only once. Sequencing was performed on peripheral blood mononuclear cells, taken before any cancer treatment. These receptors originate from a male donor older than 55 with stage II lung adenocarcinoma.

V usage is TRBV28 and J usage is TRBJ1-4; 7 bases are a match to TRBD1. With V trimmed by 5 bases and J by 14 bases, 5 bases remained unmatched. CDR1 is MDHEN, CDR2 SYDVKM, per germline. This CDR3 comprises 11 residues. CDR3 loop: CASSAVQGLFF. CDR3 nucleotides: TGTGCCAGCAGTGCAGTACAGGGGCTGTTTTTT.

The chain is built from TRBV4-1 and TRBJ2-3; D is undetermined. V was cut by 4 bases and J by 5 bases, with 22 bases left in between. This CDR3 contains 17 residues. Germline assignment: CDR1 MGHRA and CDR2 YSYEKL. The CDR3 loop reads CASSRTVVAPWGDTQYF. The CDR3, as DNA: TGCGCCAGCAGCCGTACCGTTGTGGCCCCGTGGGGAGATACGCAGTATTTT.

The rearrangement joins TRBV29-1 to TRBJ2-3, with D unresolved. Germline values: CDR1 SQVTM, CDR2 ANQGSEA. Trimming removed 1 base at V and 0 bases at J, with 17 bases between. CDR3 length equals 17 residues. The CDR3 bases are TGCAGCGTTGAAGGTTTAGACGACGTACCTAGCACAGATACGCAGTATTTT. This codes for CSVEGLDDVPSTDTQYF.

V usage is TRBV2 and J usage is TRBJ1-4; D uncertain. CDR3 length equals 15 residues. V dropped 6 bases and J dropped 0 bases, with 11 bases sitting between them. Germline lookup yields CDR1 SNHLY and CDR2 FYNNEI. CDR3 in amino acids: CASSSQRATNEKLFF. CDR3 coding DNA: TGTGCCAGCAGCTCCCAGCGTGCAACTAATGAAAAACTGTTTTTT.

The CDR3 nucleotides read TGTGCCAGCAGCTTGGATAGGACAGGAAAGAGCTACACCTTC. Its protein is CASSLDRTGKSYTF. The chain uses TRBV5-4 and TRBJ1-2, with 7 nucleotides matching TRBD1. CDR1 and CDR2 (germline): SGHNT, YYREEE (reference sequence). The CDR3 totals 14 residues. The trim removed 0 bases at V and 9 bases at J, leaving 8 bases unmatched.

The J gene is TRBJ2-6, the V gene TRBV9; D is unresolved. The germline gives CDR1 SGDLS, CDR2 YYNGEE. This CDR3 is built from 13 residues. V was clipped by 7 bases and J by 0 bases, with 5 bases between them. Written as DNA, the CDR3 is TGTGCCAGCGGGTTCTCTGGGGCCAACGTCCTGACTTTC. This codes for CASGFSGANVLTF.

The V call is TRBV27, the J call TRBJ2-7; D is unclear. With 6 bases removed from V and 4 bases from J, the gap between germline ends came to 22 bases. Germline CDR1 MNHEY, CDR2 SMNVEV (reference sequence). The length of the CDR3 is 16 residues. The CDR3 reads CASRKKAGPLLYEQYF. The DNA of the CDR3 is TGTGCCAGCAGAAAAAAGGCAGGACCCCTCCTTTACGAGCAGTACTTC.

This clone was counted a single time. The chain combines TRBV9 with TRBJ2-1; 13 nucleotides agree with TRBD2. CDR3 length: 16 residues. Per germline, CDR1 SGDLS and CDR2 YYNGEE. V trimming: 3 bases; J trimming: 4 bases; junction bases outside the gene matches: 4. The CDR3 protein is CASSAGLAGKYNEQFF. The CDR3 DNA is TGTGCCAGCAGCGCGGGACTAGCGGGGAAGTACAATGAGCAGTTCTTC.

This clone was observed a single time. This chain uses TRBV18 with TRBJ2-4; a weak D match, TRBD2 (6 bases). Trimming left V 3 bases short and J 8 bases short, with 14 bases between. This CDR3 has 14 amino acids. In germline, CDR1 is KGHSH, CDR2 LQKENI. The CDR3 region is CASSPGSPGDIQYF. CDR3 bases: TGTGCCAGCTCACCCGGGAGCCCTGGAGACATTCAGTACTTC. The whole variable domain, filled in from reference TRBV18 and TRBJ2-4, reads NAGVMQNPRHLVRRRGQEARLRCSPMKGHSHVYWYRQLPEEGLKFMVYLQKENIIDESGMPKERFSAEFPKEGPSILRIQQVVRGDSAAYFCASSPGSPGDIQYFGAGTRLSVL.

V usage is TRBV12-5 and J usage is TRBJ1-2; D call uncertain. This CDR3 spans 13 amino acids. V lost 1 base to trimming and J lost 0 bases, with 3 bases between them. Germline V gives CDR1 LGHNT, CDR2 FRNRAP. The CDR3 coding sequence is TGTGCTAGTGGTTTGGGAACTAACTATGGCTACACCTTC. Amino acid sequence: CASGLGTNYGYTF.

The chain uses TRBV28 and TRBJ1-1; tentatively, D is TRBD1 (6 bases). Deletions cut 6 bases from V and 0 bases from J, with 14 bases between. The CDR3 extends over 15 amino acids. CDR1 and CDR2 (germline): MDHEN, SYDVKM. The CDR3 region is CASSPGGFLNTEAFF. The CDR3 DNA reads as TGTGCCAGCAGCCCGGGGGGCTTCTTGAACACTGAAGCTTTCTTT. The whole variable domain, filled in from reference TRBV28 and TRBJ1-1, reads DVKVTQSSRYLVKRTGEKVFLECVQDMDHENMFWYRQDPGLGLRLIYFSYDVKMKEKGDIPEGYSVSREKKERFSLILESASTNQTSMYLCASSPGGFLNTEAFFGQGTRLTVV.

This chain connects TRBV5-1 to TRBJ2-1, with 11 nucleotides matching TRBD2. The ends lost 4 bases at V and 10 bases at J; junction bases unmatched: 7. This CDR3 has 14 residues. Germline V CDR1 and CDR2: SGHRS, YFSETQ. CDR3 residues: CASSLTSGKNEQFF. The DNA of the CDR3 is TGCGCCAGCAGCCTGACTAGCGGGAAGAACGAGCAGTTCTTC. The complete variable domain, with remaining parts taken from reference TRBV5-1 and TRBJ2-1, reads KAGVTQTPRYLIKTRGQQVTLSCSPISGHRSVSWYQQTPGQGLQFLFEYFSETQRNKGNFPGRFSGRQFSNSRSEMNVSTLELGDSALYLCASSLTSGKNEQFFGPGTRLTVL.

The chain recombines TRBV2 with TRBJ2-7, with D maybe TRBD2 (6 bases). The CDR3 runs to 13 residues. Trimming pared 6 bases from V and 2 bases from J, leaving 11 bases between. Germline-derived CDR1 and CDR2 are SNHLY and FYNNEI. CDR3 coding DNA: TGTGCCAGCAGCCAGCCGGGGGCCTACGAGCAGTACTTC. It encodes CASSQPGAYEQYF.

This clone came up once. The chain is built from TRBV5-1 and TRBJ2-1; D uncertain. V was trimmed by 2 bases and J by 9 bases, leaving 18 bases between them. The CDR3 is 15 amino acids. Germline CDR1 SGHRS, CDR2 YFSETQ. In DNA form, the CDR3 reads TGCGCCAGCAGCTTCTCTGGAGTGGGCAATCGTGAGCAGTTCTTC. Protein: CASSFSGVGNREQFF.

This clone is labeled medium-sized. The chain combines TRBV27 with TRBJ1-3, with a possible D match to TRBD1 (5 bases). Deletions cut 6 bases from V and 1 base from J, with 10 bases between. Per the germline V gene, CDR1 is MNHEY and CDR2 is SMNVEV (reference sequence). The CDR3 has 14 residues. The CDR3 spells CASRAPGSGNTIYF. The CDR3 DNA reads TGTGCCAGCAGAGCTCCAGGGTCTGGAAACACCATATATTTT.

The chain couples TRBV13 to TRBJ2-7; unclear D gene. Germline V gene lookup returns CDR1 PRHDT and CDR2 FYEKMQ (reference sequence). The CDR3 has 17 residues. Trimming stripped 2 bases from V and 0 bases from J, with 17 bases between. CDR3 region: CASSLYVGGASSYEQYF. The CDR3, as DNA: TGTGCCAGCAGCTTATACGTTGGCGGAGCGAGCTCCTACGAGCAGTACTTC. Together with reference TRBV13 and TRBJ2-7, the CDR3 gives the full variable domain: AAGVIQSPRHLIKEKRETATLKCYPIPRHDTVYWYQQGPGQDPQFLISFYEKMQSDKGSIPDRFSAQQFSDYHSELNMSSLELGDSALYFCASSLYVGGASSYEQYFGPGTRLTVT.

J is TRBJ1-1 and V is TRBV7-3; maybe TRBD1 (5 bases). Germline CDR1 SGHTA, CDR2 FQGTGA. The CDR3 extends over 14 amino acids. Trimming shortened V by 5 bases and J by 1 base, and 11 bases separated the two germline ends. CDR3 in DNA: TGTGCCAGCAGCCCCCAGGGTGGGAACACTGAAGCTTTCTTT. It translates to CASSPQGGNTEAFF.

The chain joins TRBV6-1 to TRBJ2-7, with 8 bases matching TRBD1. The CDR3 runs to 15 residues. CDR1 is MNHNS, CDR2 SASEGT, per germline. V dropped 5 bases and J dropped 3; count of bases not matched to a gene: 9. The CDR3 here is CASSPRGTGVYEQYF. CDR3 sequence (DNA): TGTGCCAGCAGTCCCAGGGGGACAGGTGTCTACGAGCAGTACTTC.

CDR3 sequence reads: CASSPGQVGFRLFF. The CDR3 nucleotides read TGTGCCAGCAGCCCAGGACAGGTGGGCTTCAGGCTGTTTTTT. The chain joins TRBV11-2 to TRBJ1-4; 7 bases are a match to TRBD1. Trimming removed 5 bases from V and 14 bases from J; junction bases left unmatched: 14. The CDR3 sequence is 14 residues long. In germline, CDR1 is SGHAT, CDR2 FQNNGV.

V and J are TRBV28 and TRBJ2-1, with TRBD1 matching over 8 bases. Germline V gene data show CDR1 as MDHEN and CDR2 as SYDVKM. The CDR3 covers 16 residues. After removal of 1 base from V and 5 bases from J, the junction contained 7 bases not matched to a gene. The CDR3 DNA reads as TGTGCCAGCAGTTTATTCGGGCAGGGGGCGGACAATGAGCAGTTCTTC. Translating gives CASSLFGQGADNEQFF.

CDR3 protein: CASSSGEGIVHEQYF. CDR3 coding DNA: TGTGCCAGCAGCTCTGGAGAGGGGATTGTACACGAGCAGTACTTC. The chain couples TRBV5-4 to TRBJ2-7; D is possibly TRBD1 or TRBD2 (5 bases each). Germline V gene sequence: CDR1 SGHNT, CDR2 YYREEE (reference sequence). Trimming stripped 3 bases from V and 5 bases from J, with 18 bases between. The CDR3 totals 15 residues.